Below are 8 T cell receptor beta chains sequenced from a single sample in a study of blood T cell repertoires in COVID-19. The repertoire was sequenced with immunoSEQ multiplex PCR; TCRdb's copy has only in-frame clones and lacks some. The sample shows roughly 250,000 clones, roughly 91% of them seen only once. The sequenced material came from PBMCs or T cells enriched from blood (not recorded which). Receptor source: a woman aged 40 to 50 with acute COVID-19.

This clone was detected once. The sample carries other DNA sequences with the same CDR3. CDR3 sequence reads: CASSLDSYGYTF. In DNA, the CDR3 is TGTGCCAGCAGCTTGGATAGCTATGGCTACACCTTC. This chain joins TRBV5-5 and TRBJ1-2; D is ambiguous. This CDR3 comprises 12 residues. The V and J ends lost 0 bases and 4 bases respectively, with 4 bases between them. Germline values: CDR1 SGHKS, CDR2 YYEKEE (reference sequence).

This chain joins TRBV23-1 and TRBJ1-1; possible D gene TRBD1, 5 bases. TRBV23-1 is placed among ORFs of uncertain function. The V end lost 4 bases, the J end lost 4 bases, and 16 bases lay between the germline ends. This CDR3 spans 15 amino acids. In DNA, the CDR3 is TGCGCCAGCAGTCGCGAACACCAAGGGGTCACTGAAGCTTTCTTT. Its translation: CASSREHQGVTEAFF.

This chain connects TRBV13 to TRBJ2-7; TRBD2 matches at 8 bases. Per the germline V gene, CDR1 is PRHDT and CDR2 is FYEKMQ (reference sequence). V trimming: 6 bases; J trimming: 0 bases; junction bases outside the gene matches: 10. This CDR3 is built from 16 residues. Here the CDR3 DNA reads TGTGCCAGCAGTCCCACCCCCCGGGAGGGCTCCTACGAGCAGTACTTC. It yields the protein CASSPTPREGSYEQYF.

The rearrangement links TRBV5-1 to TRBJ1-2; D remains unclear. The CDR3 contains 13 residues. V shed 3 bases and J shed 4 bases, with 10 bases lying between them. CDR1 and CDR2 (germline): SGHRS, YFSETQ. In nucleotides, the CDR3 is TGCGCCAGCAGCTCGGCGGAATTCTATGGCTACACCTTC. It yields the protein CASSSAEFYGYTF.

This chain connects TRBV3-1 (or the pseudogene TRBV3-2) to TRBJ2-5, with 8 positions matching TRBD2. CDR3 length equals 16 residues. Trimming took 0 bases from V and 4 from J; bases not matched to a gene: 7. Per germline, CDR1 LGHDT and CDR2 YNNKEL (reference sequence). The CDR3 loop reads CASSQEQRGRGETQYF. In DNA form, the CDR3 reads TGTGCCAGCAGCCAAGAGCAGCGGGGGCGGGGAGAGACCCAGTACTTC.

This clone was recorded only once. This rearrangement joins TRBV5-6 to TRBJ2-5; possible D gene TRBD2, 5 bases. This CDR3 region has 14 residues. Germline CDR1 and CDR2: SGHDT and YYEEEE. V dropped 4 bases and J dropped 3 bases, with 13 bases sitting between them. This CDR3 reads CASSGTGNKETQYF. CDR3 nucleotides: TGTGCCAGCAGCGGTACCGGGAATAAAGAGACCCAGTACTTC.

This sequence joins TRBV25-1 and TRBJ1-2, with 8 bases identical to TRBD1. CDR3 length equals 15 residues. V gave up 8 bases and J gave up 4 bases; unmatched junction bases: 12. Germline V gene data show CDR1 as MGHDK and CDR2 as SYGVNS. CDR3 region: CASSPLRQGSYGYTF. CDR3 nucleotide sequence: TGTGCCAGCTCCCCCCTCCGACAGGGGAGCTATGGCTACACCTTC.

The chain combines TRBV14 with TRBJ2-2, with TRBD2 as a possible D gene (6 bases). V was cut by 4 bases and J by 0 bases, with 15 bases left in between. Germline values: CDR1 SGHDN, CDR2 FVKESK. The CDR3 has 17 residues. CDR3 sequence: CASSPLIGGTNTGELFF. The CDR3 DNA reads TGTGCCAGCAGCCCCCTAATTGGCGGGACGAACACCGGGGAGCTGTTTTTT.